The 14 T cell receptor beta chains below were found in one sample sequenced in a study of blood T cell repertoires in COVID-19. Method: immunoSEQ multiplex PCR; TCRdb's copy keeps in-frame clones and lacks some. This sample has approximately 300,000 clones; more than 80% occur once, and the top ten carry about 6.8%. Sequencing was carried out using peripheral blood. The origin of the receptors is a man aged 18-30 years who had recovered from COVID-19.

CDR3 amino acids: CASTLRKDRVHNEQFF. CDR3 DNA: TGTGCCAGCACCCTAAGGAAGGACAGGGTCCACAATGAGCAGTTCTTC. The rearrangement links TRBV7-8 to TRBJ2-1, with TRBD1 matching 8 bases. J was trimmed by 5 bases and V by 7 bases; bases with no gene match: 13. The CDR3 extends over 16 amino acids. CDR1 is SGHVS, CDR2 FQNEAQ, per germline.

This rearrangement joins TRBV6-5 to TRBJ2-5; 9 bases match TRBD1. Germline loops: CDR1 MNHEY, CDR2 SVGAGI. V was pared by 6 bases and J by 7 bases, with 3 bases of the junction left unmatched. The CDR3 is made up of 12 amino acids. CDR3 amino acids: CASRLTGGTQYF. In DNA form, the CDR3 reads TGTGCCAGCAGATTGACAGGGGGGACCCAGTACTTC.

CDR3 nucleotide sequence: TGTGCCAGCAGCTTAGAAACAGGGCTAGCCAAAAACATTCAGTACTTC. Its protein product is CASSLETGLAKNIQYF. The rearrangement links TRBV11-1 to TRBJ2-4; perhaps TRBD1 as D (6 bases). The CDR3 sequence is 16 residues long. The V gene's germline CDR1 is SGHAT and CDR2 FQDESV (reference sequence). Trimming removed 1 base at V and 0 bases at J, with 10 bases between.

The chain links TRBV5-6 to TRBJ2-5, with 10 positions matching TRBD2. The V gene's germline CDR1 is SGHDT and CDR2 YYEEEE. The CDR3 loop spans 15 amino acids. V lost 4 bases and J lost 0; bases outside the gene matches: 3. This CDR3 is CASSRGTSDQETQYF. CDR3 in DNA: TGTGCCAGCAGCCGAGGGACTAGCGACCAAGAGACCCAGTACTTC.

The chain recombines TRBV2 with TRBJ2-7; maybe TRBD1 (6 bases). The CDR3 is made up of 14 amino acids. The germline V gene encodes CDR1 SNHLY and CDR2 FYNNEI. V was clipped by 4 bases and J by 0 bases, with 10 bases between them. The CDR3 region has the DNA TGTGCCAGCAGTGCCCAGGGGCCCTCCTACGAGCAGTACTTC. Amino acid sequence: CASSAQGPSYEQYF.

The CDR3 sequence: CASTLNRAVEELFF. The CDR3 DNA follows: TGTGCCAGCACCCTAAACAGGGCGGTTGAGGAGCTGTTTTTT. The chain employs TRBV6-5 and TRBJ2-2; possibly TRBD1 for D (6 bases). Germline V gene lookup returns CDR1 MNHEY and CDR2 SVGAGI. The CDR3 is 14 amino acids. The germline V and J ends were trimmed by 7 bases and 10 bases, with 19 bases remaining between them.

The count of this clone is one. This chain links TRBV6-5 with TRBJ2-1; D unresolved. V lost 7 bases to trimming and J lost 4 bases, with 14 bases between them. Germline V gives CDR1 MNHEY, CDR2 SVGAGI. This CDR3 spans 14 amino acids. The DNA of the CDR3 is TGTGCCAGCACCCAACAACCAGGTTACAATGAGCAGTTCTTC. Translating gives CASTQQPGYNEQFF.

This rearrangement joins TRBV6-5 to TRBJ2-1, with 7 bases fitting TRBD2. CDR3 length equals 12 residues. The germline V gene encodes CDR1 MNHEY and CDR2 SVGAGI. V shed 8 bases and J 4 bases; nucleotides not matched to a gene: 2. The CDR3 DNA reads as TGTGCCAGCGGGACTATTTACAATGAGCAGTTCTTC. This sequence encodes CASGTIYNEQFF.

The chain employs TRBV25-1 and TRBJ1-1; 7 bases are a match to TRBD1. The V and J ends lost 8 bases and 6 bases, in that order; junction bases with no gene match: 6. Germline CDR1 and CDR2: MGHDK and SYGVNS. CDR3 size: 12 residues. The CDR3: CASRQGLAEAFF. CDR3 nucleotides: TGTGCCAGCCGACAGGGATTAGCTGAAGCTTTCTTT.

The CDR3: CASSLRGSPLHF. The CDR3 DNA reads TGTGCCAGCAGTCTTCGGGGTTCACCCCTCCACTTT. The chain joins TRBV2 to TRBJ1-6; D is ambiguous. The V end was cut by 5 bases, the J end by 9 bases, with 8 bases between. Germline V CDR1 and CDR2: SNHLY, FYNNEI. The CDR3 contains 12 residues.

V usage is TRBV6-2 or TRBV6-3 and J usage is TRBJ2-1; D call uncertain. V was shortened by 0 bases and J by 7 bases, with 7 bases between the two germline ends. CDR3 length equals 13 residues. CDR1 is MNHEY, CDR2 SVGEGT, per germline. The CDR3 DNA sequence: TGTGCCAGCAGTTACTCTCAGTGGAATGAGCAGTTCTTC. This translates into CASSYSQWNEQFF.

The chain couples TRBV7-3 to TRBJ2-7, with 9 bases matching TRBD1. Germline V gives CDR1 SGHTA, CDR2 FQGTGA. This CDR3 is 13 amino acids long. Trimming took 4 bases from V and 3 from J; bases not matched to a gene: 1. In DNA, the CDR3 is TGTGCCAGCAGCTGGGGACAGGGCTACGAGCAGTACTTC. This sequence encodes CASSWGQGYEQYF.

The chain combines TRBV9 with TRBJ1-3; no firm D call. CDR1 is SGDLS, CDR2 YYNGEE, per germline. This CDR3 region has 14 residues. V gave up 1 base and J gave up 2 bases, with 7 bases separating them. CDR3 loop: CASSVQSTGNTIYF. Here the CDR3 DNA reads TGTGCCAGCAGCGTACAGTCGACTGGAAACACCATATATTTT.

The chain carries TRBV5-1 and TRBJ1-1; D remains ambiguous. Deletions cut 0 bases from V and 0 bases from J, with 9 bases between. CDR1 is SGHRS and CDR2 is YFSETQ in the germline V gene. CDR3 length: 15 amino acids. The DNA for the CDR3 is TGCGCCAGCAGCTTGGAAAGCCTGATGAACACTGAAGCTTTCTTT. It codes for CASSLESLMNTEAFF.